Presented here are 13 T cell receptor beta chains from one specimen sequenced in a study of T-cell memory formation after mild COVID-19. TCRdb reprocessed the 5' RACE reads via MiXCR and lists one record per CDR3 protein. The sample has around 300,000 distinct CDR3 sequences, approximately 19% seen once. The sample consisted of PBMCs or a T cell subset sorted from them (not recorded which). All receptors come from a man younger than 35 who had mild COVID-19 (a few samples of this study predate the infection). Cell type and time point are not known.

This clonotype was counted between two and nine times. V gene TRBV24-1 combines with J gene TRBJ2-7, with a weak D call TRBD1 (6 bases). This CDR3 has 13 residues. Per germline, CDR1 KGHDR and CDR2 SFDVKD. V was cut by 5 bases and J by 4 bases, with 11 bases left in between. The CDR3 is CATSAGRGYEQYF. Here the CDR3 DNA reads TGTGCCACCAGTGCCGGCAGGGGTTACGAGCAGTACTTC.

V gene TRBV19 combines with J gene TRBJ2-7; TRBD2 aligns across 8 bases. Germline V gene sequence: CDR1 LNHDA, CDR2 SQIVND (reference sequence). CDR3 size: 12 residues. The V segment lost 5 bases and the J segment 6 bases; nucleotides outside the gene matches: 3. The CDR3 DNA reads TGTGCCAGTAGTCCCGGACTAGCCGAGCAGTACTTC. This codes for CASSPGLAEQYF.

In its sample, this clonotype was seen a few times. The chain uses TRBV7-2 and TRBJ2-5; TRBD2 matches 13 bases. Losses at the gene ends were 3 bases for V and 2 bases for J; bases not matched to a gene: 6. The CDR3 runs 17 residues. Per the germline V gene, CDR1 is SGHTA and CDR2 is FQGNSA. CDR3 loop: CASSFGSTSGGQETQYF. The CDR3 DNA follows: TGTGCCAGCAGCTTCGGATCGACTAGCGGGGGGCAAGAGACCCAGTACTTC.

This clonotype has ten or more counts. The rearrangement uses TRBV12-3 or TRBV12-4 and TRBJ2-1; 7 bases are shared with TRBD1. This CDR3 is built from 15 residues. With 6 bases clipped from V and 0 bases from J, the junction kept 5 bases outside the gene matches. The CDR3 nucleotides are TGTGCCAGCAGCCCGACAGGGAGCTCCTACAATGAGCAGTTCTTC. It is translated as CASSPTGSSYNEQFF.

A few counts support this clonotype. CDR3 coding DNA: TGTGCCAGCAGCTCCCCATCGCGCAGGGGGGGATCCTACGAGCAGTACGTC. The encoded protein is CASSSPSRRGGSYEQYV. The rearrangement uses TRBV5-5 and TRBJ2-7; either TRBD1 or TRBD2 may supply D (7 bases each). Germline V lookup: CDR1 SGHKS, CDR2 YYEKEE (reference sequence). The CDR3 is 17 amino acids. The V gene lost 3 bases and the J gene lost 1 base, with 20 bases spanning the gap.

This clonotype has only a few counts. The V gene is TRBV12-3 or TRBV12-4, the J gene TRBJ2-2; 7 nucleotides align to TRBD1. This CDR3 is 14 amino acids long. The J segment lost 5 bases and the V segment lost 4 bases, leaving 4 bases of the junction unmatched. The CDR3 bases are TGTGCCAGCAGTTGGGACAGCTTAACCGGGGAGCTGTTTTTT. It codes for CASSWDSLTGELFF.

This sequence joins TRBV23-1 and TRBJ2-4; perhaps TRBD2 as D (5 bases). TRBV23-1 is filed as an ORF, its function uncertain. The CDR3 is 15 residues long. The V end lost 10 bases, the J end lost 2 bases, and 18 bases lay between the germline ends. The chain's CDR3 is CATSPPTGTKNIQYF. CDR3 nucleotides: TGCGCCACCTCACCCCCTACGGGGACCAAAAACATTCAGTACTTC.

The V and J genes are TRBV29-1 and TRBJ1-2; 7 bases match TRBD1. The trim removed 7 bases at V and 2 bases at J, leaving 4 bases unmatched. This CDR3 spans 12 amino acids. Germline values: CDR1 SQVTM, CDR2 ANQGSEA. This CDR3 is CSALDRNYGYTF. The CDR3 coding sequence is TGCAGCGCCCTGGACAGGAACTATGGCTACACCTTC.

The V call is TRBV7-9, the J call TRBJ1-4; D perhaps matches TRBD1 (6 bases). Deletions cut 3 bases from V and 8 bases from J, with 19 bases between. The CDR3 totals 16 residues. Germline V gene sequence: CDR1 SEHNR, CDR2 FQNEAQ (reference sequence). The CDR3 region is CASSFRRPNTGEKLFF. CDR3 sequence (DNA): TGTGCCAGCAGCTTTAGGAGGCCCAACACAGGGGAAAAACTGTTTTTT.

The chain is built from TRBV5-1 and TRBJ2-4, with 8 bases lining up with TRBD1. Germline V gene lookup returns CDR1 SGHRS and CDR2 YFSETQ. The CDR3 loop spans 14 amino acids. The V and J ends lost 2 bases and 8 bases, in that order; junction bases with no gene match: 6. The CDR3 DNA follows: TGCGCCAGCAGCTTCAGGGGGCGATGGGACATTCAGTACTTC. Translating it yields CASSFRGRWDIQYF. The entire variable domain, with the rest obtained from reference TRBV5-1 and TRBJ2-4, is as follows: KAGVTQTPRYLIKTRGQQVTLSCSPISGHRSVSWYQQTPGQGLQFLFEYFSETQRNKGNFPGRFSGRQFSNSRSEMNVSTLELGDSALYLCASSFRGRWDIQYFGAGTRLSVL.

Only one count was recorded for this clonotype. V gene TRBV19 combines with J gene TRBJ2-5; TRBD2 is a possible D gene (5 bases). The CDR3 totals 13 residues. The germline V gene encodes CDR1 LNHDA and CDR2 SQIVND (reference sequence). Trimming cost V 1 base and J 4 bases, with 7 bases left between them. The CDR3 DNA follows: TGTGCCAGTAGTATAGTCGAGGGAGAGACCCAGTACTTC. Its protein product is CASSIVEGETQYF.

This clonotype was seen more than once but under ten times. The rearrangement joins TRBV20-1 to TRBJ2-3; 11 bases map to TRBD2. The ends lost 6 bases at V and 2 bases at J; junction bases unmatched: 13. Germline V lookup: CDR1 DFQATT, CDR2 SNEGSKA (reference sequence). The CDR3 extends over 17 amino acids. CDR3 DNA: TGCAGTGCGAGGGGGACACTAGCGGGGGCCGTCACAGATACGCAGTATTTT. It yields the protein CSARGTLAGAVTDTQYF.

This clonotype showed up many times. The V and J genes are TRBV5-1 and TRBJ2-3, with TRBD2 matching over 11 bases. Germline V lookup: CDR1 SGHRS, CDR2 YFSETQ. The CDR3 is 15 residues long. With V trimmed by 3 bases and J by 4 bases, 4 bases remained unmatched. The DNA of the CDR3 is TGCGCCAGCAGCTCGGGACTAGCGGAATCAGATACGCAGTATTTT. It translates to CASSSGLAESDTQYF.